This T cell receptor beta chain was retrieved from a study of cytomegalovirus exposure and HLA in healthy donors. Study-wide results and caveats: The presence/absence work took it that sequencing depth was about the same across donors.

Amplification used 60 Vbeta primers and 13 Jbeta primers. The assay was immunoSEQ multiplex PCR, and TCRdb's table has in-frame clones only and misses some. The data show approximately 74,000 clones, with 60% to 70% seen just once and around 6% held by the top ten. Germline V lookup: CDR1 MGHRA, CDR2 YSYEKL. This CDR3 is 18 amino acids long. V gave up 7 bases and J gave up 2 bases; unmatched junction bases: 16. Only a few counts were recorded for this clone. Its antigen remains unidentified. The chain couples TRBV4-1 to TRBJ2-7; TRBD2 agrees at 11 bases. The receptor was isolated from a man younger than 40 in good health and CMV-seropositive. The sample was PBMCs. CDR3 residues: CASTPQASGGPSAYEQYF. CDR3 DNA sequence: TGCGCCAGCACCCCCCAGGCTAGCGGGGGGCCATCTGCCTACGAGCAGTACTTC.